This T cell receptor beta chain was identified in a study of T-cell reconstitution after alpha-beta-depleted transplantation in children. CDR1 and CDR2 (germline): MNHEY, SVGEGT. The CDR3 is made up of 14 amino acids. V dropped 5 bases and J dropped 5 bases, with 10 bases sitting between them. Study-wide results and caveats: Diversity and T-cell counts at one year after transplant derived mostly from new T cells.

Preparation of the TCRbeta library was carried out with unique molecular identifiers. TCRdb ran MiXCR on the PCR reads and lists one entry per CDR3 protein. The data contain some 600,000 distinct CDR3 sequences, roughly 13% of them seen just once; the ten biggest clones take up around 2%. This clonotype has just a few counts. Antigen specificity is unknown. The sequence was obtained from a male patient under 18 who had a stem cell transplant for acute myeloid leukemia, so the T cells may come from the graft donor. The sample consisted of PBMCs, mostly from graft donor cells, taken 360 days after TCRalphabeta/CD19-depleted stem cell transplant. J is TRBJ1-6 and V is TRBV6-2 or TRBV6-3; no clear D gene. The CDR3 DNA is TGTGCCAGCAGTACCGGACTGGATAATTCACCCCTCCACTTT. Amino acid sequence: CASSTGLDNSPLHF.